These 3 T cell receptor beta chains share one sample of origin, sequenced in a study of molecular identifiers for immune sequencing clone quantification. TCRdb re-called the PCR reads through MiXCR, storing one row per CDR3 protein. The table includes hundreds of thousands of distinct CDR3 sequences, around 25% detected once. Sequenced sample: naive CD8+ T cells from blood, with Jurkat cell RNA spiked in. The subset: FACS-sorted CD8+CD4-CCR7+CD45RA+ naive T cells. The receptors come from a human donor in good health. Some libraries in this study had Jurkat cell RNA spiked in.

This clonotype appeared a few times. The chain couples TRBV5-1 to TRBJ1-1; 8 nucleotides align to TRBD1. CDR1 and CDR2 (germline): SGHRS, YFSETQ. Losses at the gene ends were 3 bases for V and 3 bases for J; bases not matched to a gene: 4. The CDR3 length is 14 residues. In DNA form, the CDR3 reads TGCGCCAGCAGCTGGACAGGGTCCTACACTGAAGCTTTCTTT. Translating gives CASSWTGSYTEAFF. The whole variable domain, filled in from reference TRBV5-1 and TRBJ1-1, reads KAGVTQTPRYLIKTRGQQVTLSCSPISGHRSVSWYQQTPGQGLQFLFEYFSETQRNKGNFPGRFSGRQFSNSRSEMNVSTLELGDSALYLCASSWTGSYTEAFFGQGTRLTVV.

Details on this clonotype: A read error is possible here, since a much larger clone lies one base away. This chain uses TRBV28 with TRBJ2-7, with D possibly matching TRBD2 (6 bases). This CDR3 comprises 13 residues. In germline, CDR1 is MDHEN, CDR2 SYDVKM. The CDR3 is CAGSFAGSGEQYF. CDR3 nucleotide sequence: TGTGCCGGCAGTTTTGCGGGATCCGGCGAGCAGTACTTC.

Notes on this clonotype: A much larger clone sits a single nucleotide away, making a read error possible. The chain combines TRBV7-6 with TRBJ1-1; maybe TRBD1 (5 bases). In germline, CDR1 is SGHVS, CDR2 FNYEAQ. The CDR3 covers 15 residues. The V end was cut by 0 bases, the J end by 4 bases, with 12 bases between. In DNA, the CDR3 is TGTGCCAGCAGCTTAGCGTTCCGGGGCAGCACTGAAGCTTTCTTT. Protein sequence: CASSLAFRGSTEAFF. Drawing the rest from reference TRBV7-6 and TRBJ1-1, the complete variable domain is GAGVSQSPRYKVTKRGQDVALRCDPISGHVSLYWYRQALGQGPEFLTYFNYEAQQDKSGLPNDRFSAERPEGSISTLTIQRTEQRDSAMYRCASSLAFRGSTEAFFGQGTRLTVV.